A selection of T cell receptor beta chains follows, all from one sample in a study of OX40 agonist ivuxolimab in advanced cancers. Using immunoSEQ multiplex PCR, the repertoire was profiled, and TCRdb retains in-frame clones only, with some absent. Counted here are tens of thousands of clones, around 90% occurring once; the ten biggest clones make up just over 0.3%. The sample here was CD4+ or CD8+ T cells sorted from blood, taken in a trial of the OX40 agonist ivuxolimab. All receptors come from an adult with an advanced solid tumor such as melanoma, head and neck, liver or kidney cancer. CDR3s include the opening cysteine and the closing phenylalanine or tryptophan. The D gene is left open where the match is weak. Clone size is not always given. Where it is, it says once, few, many or a class for expanded clones.

TRBV5-4,-,TRBJ2-1,TRBD2,CATNSGGHYNEQFF,TGTGCCACCAATAGCGGGGGCCACTACAATGAGCAGTTCTTC
TRBV15,-,TRBJ2-1,TRBD2,CATSRPSSSSGGEFVQFF,TGTGCCACCAGCAGACCCTCTTCCTCAAGCGGGGGAGAGTTTGTGCAGTTCTTC
TRBV12-5,-,TRBJ2-5,-,CASGLEETQYF,TGTGCTAGTGGTTTGGAGGAGACCCAGTACTTC
TRBV27,-,TRBJ2-3,TRBD1,CASSLQGAWTDTQYF,TGTGCCAGCAGTTTACAGGGGGCGTGGACAGATACGCAGTATTTT
TRBV12-1,-,TRBJ2-7,-,CASSPSGGDYEQYF,TGTGCCAGCAGCCCTAGCGGGGGGGATTACGAGCAGTACTTC
TRBV5-4,-,TRBJ2-7,TRBD1,CASSGGQGRNEQYF,TGTGCCAGCAGCGGGGGACAGGGAAGGAACGAGCAGTACTTC
TRBV10-1,-,TRBJ2-7,-,CASSERMSRGEQYF,TGCGCCAGCAGTGAGAGGATGTCCAGGGGCGAGCAGTACTTC
TRBV9,-,TRBJ2-3,TRBD2,CASSARGGHTDTQYF,TGTGCCAGCAGCGCCCGCGGGGGGCACACAGATACGCAGTATTTT
TRBV28,-,TRBJ2-5,-,CASSFRQATGQETQYF,TGTGCCAGCAGTTTTCGACAGGCCACCGGCCAAGAGACCCAGTACTTC
TRBV15,-,TRBJ1-2,-,CATSPRKIGGNYGYTF,TGTGCCACCAGCCCCCGAAAGATCGGGGGAAACTATGGCTACACCTTC
TRBV11-2,once,TRBJ2-7,-,CASSFPSLTYEQYF,TGTGCCAGCAGCTTCCCTTCATTGACCTACGAGCAGTACTTC
TRBV7-9,once,TRBJ1-1,-,CASSSRVATEAFF,TGTGCCAGCAGCTCCAGGGTGGCCACTGAAGCTTTCTTT
TRBV19,few,TRBJ2-7,-,CASRSNQGYEQYF,TGTGCCAGTAGGAGTAATCAGGGCTACGAGCAGTACTTC
TRBV5-6,-,TRBJ1-2,TRBD1,CASSYRDRGGYGYTF,TGTGCCAGCAGCTACCGGGACAGGGGAGGGTATGGCTACACCTTC
TRBV11-2,-,TRBJ1-2,TRBD1,CASRQTGLNGYTF,TGTGCCAGCAGACAGACAGGGTTAAATGGCTACACCTTC
TRBV6-1,once,TRBJ2-7,TRBD1,CASSGTGYFYEQYF,TGTGCCAGCAGCGGGACAGGGTATTTCTACGAGCAGTACTTC
TRBV19,-,TRBJ1-2,-,CASTHDDGVGTF,TGTGCCAGTACACACGACGACGGGGTGGGCACCTTC
TRBV7-3,-,TRBJ2-1,-,CASSIRGDYNEQFF,TGTGCCAGCAGCATAAGGGGGGACTACAATGAGCAGTTCTTC
TRBV2,few,TRBJ1-4,TRBD1,CASSDPVDRTGEKLFF,TGTGCCAGCAGTGATCCGGTGGACAGGACTGGTGAAAAACTGTTTTTT
TRBV5-1,-,TRBJ1-1,TRBD1,CASSLLTDRMNTEAFF,TGCGCCAGCAGCCTGTTGACGGACAGGATGAACACTGAAGCTTTCTTT
TRBV9,-,TRBJ1-2,TRBD1,CASSPGGQPNYGYTF,TGTGCCAGCAGCCCCGGGGGACAGCCTAACTATGGCTACACCTTC
TRBV7-6,-,TRBJ2-3,-,CASSSRGDTQYF,TGTGCCAGCAGCTCCAGAGGCGATACGCAGTATTTT
TRBV19,-,TRBJ2-7,-,CASSMSGTYEQYF,TGTGCCAGTAGTATGTCGGGAACCTACGAGCAGTACTTC
TRBV11-1,-,TRBJ2-1,TRBD1,CASSSPTGGSTEQFF,TGTGCCAGCAGTTCACCGACAGGGGGGTCAACTGAGCAGTTCTTC
TRBV11-3,-,TRBJ2-1,TRBD2,CASSLDWRGVHEQFF,TGTGCCAGCAGCTTAGATTGGCGGGGGGTCCACGAGCAGTTCTTC
TRBV27,-,TRBJ1-2,-,CASSYKGTTNYGYTF,TGTGCCAGCAGTTACAAAGGAACTACTAACTATGGCTACACCTTC
TRBV2,-,TRBJ2-7,-,CASSDRGHEQYF,TGTGCCAGCAGTGATAGGGGACACGAGCAGTACTTC
TRBV5-6,few,TRBJ1-4,-,CASNPMTASNEKLFF,TGTGCCAGCAACCCGATGACGGCCAGTAATGAAAAACTGTTTTTT
TRBV18,-,TRBJ2-3,TRBD1,CASSPGDRGTTDTQYF,TGTGCCAGCTCACCAGGGGACAGGGGGACCACAGATACGCAGTATTTT
TRBV6-5,-,TRBJ1-1,TRBD1,CASSRDSLLKAFF,TGTGCCAGCAGCCGGGACAGCTTACTGAAAGCTTTCTTT
TRBV6-1,-,TRBJ1-4,-,CASSERGGEKLFF,TGTGCCAGCAGTGAAAGGGGGGGGGAAAAACTGTTTTTT
TRBV5-6,-,TRBJ2-7,TRBD1,CASSGTGYEQYF,TGTGCCAGCAGCGGGACAGGGTACGAGCAGTACTTC
TRBV7-9,-,TRBJ1-2,TRBD1,CASSTDRGRNYGYTF,TGTGCCAGCAGCACCGACAGGGGGCGTAACTATGGCTACACCTTC
TRBV5-1,-,TRBJ2-7,-,CASSEGTISLGEQYF,TGCGCCAGCAGCGAAGGGACAATTTCACTCGGGGAGCAGTACTTC
TRBV19,few,TRBJ2-5,-,CASSIADNGVETQYF,TGTGCCAGTAGTATCGCGGACAACGGGGTAGAGACCCAGTACTTC
TRBV7-9,-,TRBJ2-1,TRBD2,CASSSAGGIYNEQFF,TGTGCCAGCAGCTCAGCGGGGGGGATCTACAATGAGCAGTTCTTC
TRBV2,-,TRBJ2-2,TRBD2,CASSPLAGGNTGELFF,TGTGCCAGCAGTCCTCTAGCGGGGGGGAACACCGGGGAGCTGTTTTTT
TRBV11-2,-,TRBJ1-1,-,CASSLENGFMNTEAFF,TGTGCCAGCAGCTTAGAAAACGGTTTCATGAACACTGAAGCTTTCTTT
TRBV6-5,-,TRBJ1-4,-,CASSWDGRNEKLFF,TGTGCCAGCAGTTGGGACGGACGTAATGAAAAACTGTTTTTT
TRBV27,few,TRBJ2-7,-,CASSQPGRETYEQYF,TGTGCCAGCAGTCAACCGGGACGGGAAACCTACGAGCAGTACTTC
TRBV7-9,-,TRBJ1-6,-,CASSPLPGLDSPLHF,TGTGCCAGCAGCCCCCTCCCAGGGTTGGATTCACCCCTCCACTTT
TRBV19,-,TRBJ2-6,-,CASSRDSRGGSGANVLTF,TGTGCCAGTAGTAGGGACAGCCGAGGGGGGTCGGGGGCCAACGTCCTGACTTTC
TRBV2,once,TRBJ2-7,-,CASSGGYEQYF,TGTGCCAGCAGTGGTGGGTACGAGCAGTACTTC
TRBV21-1,-,TRBJ1-5,-,CASSTRQGARGRFNQPQHF,TGTGCCAGCAGCACCCGACAGGGGGCCCGGGGACGCTTCAATCAGCCCCAGCATTTT
TRBV23-1,-,TRBJ2-1,-,CASSQGGAQGEQFF,TGCGCCAGCAGTCAAGGGGGGGCGCAGGGCGAGCAGTTCTTC
TRBV27,-,TRBJ1-2,-,CASSRRDMGLNSYGYTF,TGTGCCAGCAGTCGTAGGGACATGGGCCTGAATTCCTATGGCTACACCTTC
TRBV9,-,TRBJ2-5,-,CASSVAPDSQETQYF,TGTGCCAGCAGCGTAGCCCCGGACAGCCAAGAGACCCAGTACTTC
TRBV6-1,-,TRBJ2-7,-,CASSEYGSSYEQYF,TGTGCCAGCAGTGAATATGGCAGCTCCTACGAGCAGTACTTC
TRBV19,-,TRBJ2-7,TRBD1,CASSLDRAPTYEQYF,TGTGCCAGTAGCCTTGACAGGGCTCCTACCTACGAGCAGTACTTC
TRBV7-2,-,TRBJ2-7,-,CASSPGGSVGEQYF,TGTGCCAGCAGCCCAGGTGGTAGCGTGGGAGAGCAGTACTTC